The T cell receptor (beta chain) under discussion was sequenced for a study of cytomegalovirus exposure and HLA in healthy donors. This clone has only a few counts. Its antigen is as yet unknown. Study-wide results and limits: There were around 160 TCR beta chains listed as cytomegalovirus-associated. It was likely that a cluster of highly shared sequence variants was a sequencing artifact.

The CDR3 spans 14 residues. V dropped 4 bases and J dropped 3; count of bases not matched to a gene: 3. In germline, CDR1 is LNHDA, CDR2 SQIVND (reference sequence). Amplification used 60 Vbeta primers and 13 Jbeta primers. Assay used: immunoSEQ multiplex PCR; TCRdb lists only in-frame clones, some missing. The sample yields 130,000 or so clones, approximately 74% seen once. Every donor was a healthy person donating bone marrow. Sequencing was done on a sample of PBMCs. The rearrangement links TRBV19 to TRBJ2-1; 7 bases are a match to TRBD2. The receptor comes from a man between 40 and 49 years old in good health and CMV-seropositive. CDR3 DNA sequence: TGTGCCAGTAGTAGGCTAGCGGACTACAATGAGCAGTTCTTC. It codes for CASSRLADYNEQFF.